These 14 T cell receptor beta chains originate from one sample sequenced in a study of CD8+CD57+ T cells in acquired aplastic anemia. The sequenced patients had an expansion of CD8+CD57+ cells seen by flow cytometry. TCR beta VDJ and CDR3 were profiled, and genomic DNA was the template. TCRdb reprocessed the reads with MiXCR, giving one entry per CDR3 protein. Here the sample spans about 160,000 distinct CDR3 sequences, over 70% being singletons. The sample comprised sorted CD4+, CD8+, or CD8+CD57+ T cells (not recorded which) from PBMCs. These TCRs come from a human donor with aplastic anemia.

V is TRBV11-1 and J is TRBJ1-2; D remains unclear. The CDR3 is 13 amino acids. Germline V gene sequence: CDR1 SGHAT, CDR2 FQDESV (reference sequence). Trimming cost V 6 bases and J 2 bases, with 10 bases left between them. DNA for the CDR3: TGTGCCAGCAGGAAGACGGGGAACTATGGCTACACCTTC. It translates to CASRKTGNYGYTF.

J is TRBJ2-7 and V is TRBV2; perhaps D is TRBD1 or TRBD2 (5 bases each). Germline V gives CDR1 SNHLY, CDR2 FYNNEI. V was trimmed by 6 bases and J by 3 bases, leaving 18 bases between them. The CDR3 consists of 15 residues. CDR3 DNA sequence: TGTGCCAGCAGCTCATACGGGGCGAACCTCTACGAGCAGTACTTC. This translates into CASSSYGANLYEQYF.

The rearrangement links TRBV7-9 to TRBJ2-3; 8 bases are shared with TRBD1. Germline V gene sequence: CDR1 SEHNR, CDR2 FQNEAQ (reference sequence). There are 15 residues in the CDR3. Germline trimming cut 6 bases from V and 3 bases from J; bases unmatched to any gene: 8. Here the CDR3 reads CASRSDRVRTDTQYF. Written as DNA, the CDR3 is TGTGCCAGCAGATCGGACAGGGTAAGGACAGATACGCAGTATTTT. Full variable domain (missing parts from reference TRBV7-9 and TRBJ2-3): DTGVSQNPRHKITKRGQNVTFRCDPISEHNRLYWYRQTLGQGPEFLTYFQNEAQLEKSRLLSDRFSAERPKGSFSTLEIQRTEQGDSAMYLCASRSDRVRTDTQYFGPGTRLTVL.

The rearrangement uses TRBV5-4 and TRBJ2-1; no firm D call. The CDR3 has 13 amino acids. CDR1 and CDR2 from the germline V gene are SGHNT and YYREEE (reference sequence). V was trimmed by 3 bases and J by 8 bases, leaving 12 bases between them. This CDR3 is CASSSLGSDEQFF. DNA for the CDR3: TGTGCCAGCAGCTCCCTCGGTTCGGATGAGCAGTTCTTC.

The V call is TRBV20-1, the J call TRBJ2-2; 8 nucleotides match TRBD2. CDR3 length: 15 amino acids. V lost 0 bases to trimming and J lost 6 bases; unmatched junction nucleotides: 6. CDR1 and CDR2 from the germline V gene are DFQATT and SNEGSKA (reference sequence). CDR3 sequence reads: CSARETSGGAGELFF. The CDR3 DNA follows: TGCAGTGCTAGAGAGACCAGCGGGGGAGCCGGGGAGCTGTTTTTT.

The V gene is TRBV29-1, the J gene TRBJ1-2; 7 bases align to TRBD1. Germline V gene data show CDR1 as SQVTM and CDR2 as ANQGSEA. After removal of 0 bases from V and 4 bases from J, the junction contained 8 bases not matched to a gene. This CDR3 is built from 15 residues. The DNA of the CDR3 is TGCAGCGTTGAAGAGGGAGGACAGGAGGTCTATGGCTACACCTTC. Amino acid sequence: CSVEEGGQEVYGYTF. The full variable domain, completed using reference TRBV29-1 and TRBJ1-2, is SAVISQKPSRDICQRGTSLTIQCQVDSQVTMMFWYRQQPGQSLTLIATANQGSEATYESGFVIDKFPISRPNLTFSTLTVSNMSPEDSSIYLCSVEEGGQEVYGYTFGSGTRLTVV.

This clonotype was seen a few times. The chain links TRBV14 to TRBJ2-3; no definite D call. Germline V lookup: CDR1 SGHDN, CDR2 FVKESK. The CDR3 length is 13 residues. V was clipped by 3 bases and J by 6 bases, with 10 bases between them. CDR3 sequence: CASSQAIRDTQYF. DNA of the CDR3: TGTGCCAGCAGCCAGGCTATCCGGGATACGCAGTATTTT.

The J gene is TRBJ2-1, the V gene TRBV7-6; 8 bases match TRBD2. The CDR3 loop spans 14 amino acids. J gave up 10 bases and V 1 base, and 6 bases lay outside the gene matches. Germline V gene sequence: CDR1 SGHVS, CDR2 FNYEAQ. In nucleotides, the CDR3 is TGTGCCAGCAGCTTAGGTCCCCTAGCGGGCGAGCAGTTCTTC. It encodes CASSLGPLAGEQFF.

Regarding this clonotype: Because the CDR3 is missing its conserved closing phenylalanine or tryptophan, this is likely a read error. The chain recombines TRBV25-1 with TRBJ1-6; unclear D gene. The CDR3 sequence is 13 residues long. V gave up 6 bases and J gave up 7 bases, with 10 bases separating them. Germline CDR1 is MGHDK and CDR2 is SYGVNS. The CDR3 here is CASRQDPNSPLHL. DNA for the CDR3: TGTGCCAGCAGGCAAGATCCCAATTCACCCCTCCACCTT.

The CDR3 coding sequence is TGTGCCAGCAAGAGACAGTCCGGGTACAATGAGCAGTTCTTC. Translated: CASKRQSGYNEQFF. The chain uses TRBV2 and TRBJ2-1, with D possibly being TRBD1 (5 bases). Germline loops: CDR1 SNHLY, CDR2 FYNNEI. Between the trimmed V and J ends, which lost 7 bases and 4 bases, there was a span of 14 bases. This CDR3 region has 14 residues.

The V gene is TRBV20-1, the J gene TRBJ2-5; 9 nucleotides line up with TRBD2. Germline V gene data show CDR1 as DFQATT and CDR2 as SNEGSKA (reference sequence). Trimming took 0 bases from V and 2 from J; bases not matched to a gene: 7. This CDR3 comprises 16 residues. The CDR3 sequence is CSARDRLAGEQETQYF. The CDR3 nucleotides are TGCAGTGCTAGAGATAGGTTAGCGGGGGAACAAGAGACCCAGTACTTC.

CDR3 protein: CASWDRGYNSPLHF. In DNA, the CDR3 is TGTGCCAGCTGGGACAGGGGCTATAATTCACCCCTCCACTTT. The gene calls are TRBV19 and TRBJ1-6; 10 nucleotides match TRBD1. Germline CDR1 LNHDA, CDR2 SQIVND (reference sequence). V was clipped by 9 bases and J by 3 bases; unmatched bases: 2. The CDR3 sequence is 14 residues long.

The CDR3 here is CASSLKREVPEQFF. CDR3 nucleotide sequence: TGTGCCAGCAGCTTAAAGCGGGAGGTCCCTGAGCAGTTCTTC. The chain links TRBV7-2 to TRBJ2-1, with 9 bases aligning to TRBD2. Germline V CDR1 and CDR2: SGHTA, FQGNSA. J lost 9 bases, V lost 2 bases, and 5 bases had no gene match. The CDR3 loop spans 14 amino acids.

As regards this clonotype: A junction boundary mismatches the germline segment, possibly from a read error. This chain connects TRBV5-5 to TRBJ2-7; D is undetermined. Germline V gene lookup returns CDR1 SGHKS and CDR2 YYEKEE (reference sequence). The CDR3 loop spans 13 amino acids. CDR3 in DNA: TGTGCCAGCAGCTTCGGGCAGACCTACGGGCAGTACTTC. Amino acid sequence: CASSFGQTYGQYF. Full variable domain (missing parts from reference TRBV5-5 and TRBJ2-7): DAGVTQSPTHLIKTRGQQVTLRCSPISGHKSVSWYQQVLGQGPQFIFQYYEKEERGRGNFPDRFSARQFPNYSSELNVNALLLGDSALYLCASSFGQTYGQYFGPGTRLTVT.